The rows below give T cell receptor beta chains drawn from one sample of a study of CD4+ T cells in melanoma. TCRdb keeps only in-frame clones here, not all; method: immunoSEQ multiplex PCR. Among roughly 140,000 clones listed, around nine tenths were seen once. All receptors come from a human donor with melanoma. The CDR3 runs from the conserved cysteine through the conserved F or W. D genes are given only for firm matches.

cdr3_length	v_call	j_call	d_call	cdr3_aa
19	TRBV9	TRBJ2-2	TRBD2	CASSVVSFAAGEFTGELFF
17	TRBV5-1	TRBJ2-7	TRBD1	CASSLGGLGTGDYEQYF
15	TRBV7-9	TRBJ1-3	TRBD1	CASSLGAGQGDTIYF
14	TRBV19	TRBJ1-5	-	CASSSVWGNQPQHF
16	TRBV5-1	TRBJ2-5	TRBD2	CASSSGTSAPEETQYF
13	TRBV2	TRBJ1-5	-	CASRAISNQPQHF
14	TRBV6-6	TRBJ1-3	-	CASSYQGSGNTIYF
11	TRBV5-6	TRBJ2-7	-	CASSLEGAQYF
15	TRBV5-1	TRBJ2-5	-	CASSLPRGVGETQYF
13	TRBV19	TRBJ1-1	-	CASNDRRNTEAFF
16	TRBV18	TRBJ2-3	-	CASSPEGLGGTDTQYF
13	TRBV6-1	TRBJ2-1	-	CASSGQVYNEQFF
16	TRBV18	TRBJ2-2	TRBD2	CASSPLAGANTGELFF
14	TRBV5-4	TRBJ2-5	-	CASSRREGSETQYF
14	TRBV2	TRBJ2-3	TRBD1	CASSETGYTDTQYF
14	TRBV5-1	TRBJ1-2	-	CASTLDRRSYGYTF
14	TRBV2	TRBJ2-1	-	CASSERASLGEQFF
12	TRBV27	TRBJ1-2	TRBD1	CASSAGGGSYTF
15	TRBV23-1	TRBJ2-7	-	CASSQYRVWSYEQYF
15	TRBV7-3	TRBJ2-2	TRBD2	CASSSSGGVSGELFF
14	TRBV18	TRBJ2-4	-	CASSSRTGRDIQYF
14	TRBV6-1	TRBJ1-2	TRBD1	CASSQGGPYEGYTF
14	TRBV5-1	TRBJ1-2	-	CASSLGTANYGYTF
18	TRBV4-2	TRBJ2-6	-	CASSPNSVEFSGANVLTF
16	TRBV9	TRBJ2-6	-	CASSETGSTGANVLTF
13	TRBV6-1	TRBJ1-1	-	CASRSSGGSEAFF
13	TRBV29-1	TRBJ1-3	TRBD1	CSVTDRAGNTIYF
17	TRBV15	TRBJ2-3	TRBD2	CATTKPLGGGARDTQYF
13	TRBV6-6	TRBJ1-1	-	CATSSRGNTEAFF
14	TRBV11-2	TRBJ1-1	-	CASSLSAVMGKAFF
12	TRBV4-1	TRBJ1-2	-	CASSQVGDGYTF
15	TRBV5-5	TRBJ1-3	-	CASSPAGLSGNTIYF
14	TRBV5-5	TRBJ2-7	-	CASSLGGPTYEQYF
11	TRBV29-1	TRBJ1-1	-	CSGGADTEAFF
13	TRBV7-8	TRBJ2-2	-	CASSLAFTGELFF
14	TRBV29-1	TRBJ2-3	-	CSVEGPITTDTQYF
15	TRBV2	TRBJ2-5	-	CASRARGNRPFGQYF
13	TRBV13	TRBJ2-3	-	CASSFNPPDTQYF
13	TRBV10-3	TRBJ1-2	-	CAISEPVSRGYTF
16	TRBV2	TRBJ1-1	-	CASSGAGGPWDTEAFF
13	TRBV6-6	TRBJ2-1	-	CASSLDSYNEQFF
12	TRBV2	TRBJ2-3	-	CASREEGDTQYF
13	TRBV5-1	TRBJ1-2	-	CASSLAPGNGYTF
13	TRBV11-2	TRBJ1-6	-	CASSTQGGGPLHF
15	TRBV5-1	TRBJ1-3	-	CASSSGPSSGNTIYF
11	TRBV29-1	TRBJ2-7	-	CSSNFGGEQYF
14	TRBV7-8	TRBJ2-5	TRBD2	CASSWGTTQETQYF
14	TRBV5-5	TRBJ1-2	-	CASSYDARLGDYTF
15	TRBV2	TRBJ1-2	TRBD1	CASSEEQGAPYGYTF
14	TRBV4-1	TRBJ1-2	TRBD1	CASSQTGGASGYTF
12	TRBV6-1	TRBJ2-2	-	CASSPLVGELFF
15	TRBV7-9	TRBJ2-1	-	CASSPEFEIYNEQFF
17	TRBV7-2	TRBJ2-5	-	CASSSITTAGGRETQYF
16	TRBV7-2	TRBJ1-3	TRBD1	CASSLMRGLSGNTIYF
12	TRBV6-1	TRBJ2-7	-	CASSRGPATQYF